This entry lists 20 T cell receptor beta chains sequenced from one sample in a study of blood T cell repertoires in COVID-19. Data came from immunoSEQ multiplex PCR; TCRdb stores just in-frame clones and leaves some out. The sample shows around 68,000 clones, roughly 90% of them seen only once. The sequenced sample was peripheral blood. The receptors were gathered from a woman in her forties or fifties with acute or convalescent COVID-19.

This clone was observed once. The chain joins TRBV7-9 to TRBJ1-2; no definite D call. There are 12 residues in the CDR3. The germline gives CDR1 SEHNR, CDR2 FQNEAQ (reference sequence). V was trimmed by 5 bases and J by 6 bases, leaving 10 bases between them. CDR3 nucleotides: TGTGCCAGCAGCCTTCTAAAGAATGGCTACACCTTC. Translated: CASSLLKNGYTF.

The chain combines TRBV5-1 with TRBJ1-6; unclear D gene. CDR1 and CDR2 from the germline V gene are SGHRS and YFSETQ. The CDR3 runs to 15 residues. Trimming took off 2 bases at V and 14 bases at J, with 20 bases between the two ends. This CDR3 is CASSFGGSKTGSLHF. In DNA form, the CDR3 reads TGCGCCAGCAGCTTCGGAGGGTCCAAAACGGGGTCCCTCCACTTT.

This sequence joins TRBV7-9 and TRBJ1-1; a possible D gene is TRBD1 (5 bases). Looked up from germline, CDR1 is SEHNR and CDR2 is FQNEAQ (reference sequence). V dropped 1 base and J dropped 3 bases, with 9 bases sitting between them. This CDR3 contains 14 residues. The CDR3 is CASSLVQADTEAFF. DNA of the CDR3: TGTGCCAGCAGCTTAGTACAGGCGGACACTGAAGCTTTCTTT.

The V gene is TRBV6-2 or TRBV6-3, the J gene TRBJ1-4; a possible D gene is TRBD1 (5 bases). The CDR3 runs to 13 residues. Trimming took off 2 bases at V and 4 bases at J, with 5 bases between the two ends. CDR1 is MNHEY and CDR2 is SVGEGT in the germline V gene. CDR3 nucleotides: TGTGCCAGCAGTTACAGGGGTAATGAAAAACTGTTTTTT. This sequence encodes CASSYRGNEKLFF.

Concerning this clone: Germline is not matched at one junction end, which may reflect a read error. The CDR3 DNA reads as TGTGCCAGCAGCTCCCAGGGAGGGATCAGGGACTTC. Its translation: CASSSQGGIRDF. The chain employs TRBV5-6 and TRBJ2-7, with 7 bases lining up with TRBD2. This CDR3 has 12 amino acids. Germline V lookup: CDR1 SGHDT, CDR2 YYEEEE.

V is TRBV5-5 and J is TRBJ1-2, with 11 bases that match TRBD1. Germline CDR1 SGHKS, CDR2 YYEKEE (reference sequence). This CDR3 comprises 15 residues. V lost 3 bases to trimming and J lost 1 base; unmatched junction nucleotides: 2. This CDR3 is CASSSGQGVNYGYTF. In DNA form, the CDR3 reads TGTGCCAGCAGCTCGGGACAGGGGGTTAACTATGGCTACACCTTC.

The chain is built from TRBV6-6 and TRBJ2-3; weak D call: TRBD2 (6 bases). The germline V gene has CDR1 MNHNY and CDR2 SVGAGI (reference sequence). This CDR3 has 14 residues. The V end lost 6 bases, the J end lost 2 bases, and 12 bases lay between the germline ends. In nucleotides, the CDR3 is TGTGCCAGCAGCCCGGGACTTTCCACAGATACGCAGTATTTT. Translating it yields CASSPGLSTDTQYF.

The chain has TRBV24-1 and TRBJ2-1; D possibly corresponds to TRBD1 (6 bases). The CDR3 consists of 15 residues. The V end lost 6 bases, the J end lost 7 bases, and 18 bases lay between the germline ends. The V gene's germline CDR1 is KGHDR and CDR2 SFDVKD. The DNA for the CDR3 is TGTGCCACCAGTCGTTCCTTAGGGGGTCCGAATGAGCAGTTCTTC. Encoded protein: CATSRSLGGPNEQFF.

The chain joins TRBV5-6 to TRBJ2-1; weak D call: TRBD2 (6 bases). The ends were cut back, 3 bases at V and 9 bases at J, with 13 bases in the middle. The CDR3 is 13 amino acids. CDR1 is SGHDT, CDR2 YYEEEE, per germline. CDR3 sequence: CASSSPAGGEQFF. The CDR3, as DNA: TGTGCCAGCAGCTCCCCGGCCGGGGGTGAGCAGTTCTTC.

V and J are TRBV7-9 and TRBJ2-7; 7 bases are a match to TRBD1. CDR3 length equals 14 residues. Germline V gene sequence: CDR1 SEHNR, CDR2 FQNEAQ (reference sequence). Trimming took 3 bases from V and 0 from J; bases not matched to a gene: 2. In DNA form, the CDR3 reads TGTGCCAGCAGCTTGACAGGGACCTCCTACGAGCAGTACTTC. Translating gives CASSLTGTSYEQYF.

The chain employs TRBV15 and TRBJ1-1; the match to TRBD1 covers 9 bases. After removal of 1 base from V and 0 bases from J, the junction contained 3 bases not matched to a gene. CDR3 size: 16 residues. The V gene's germline CDR1 is LNHNV and CDR2 YYDKDF (reference sequence). Written as DNA, the CDR3 is TGTGCCACCAGCAGAGGTGGGACAGGGATGAACACTGAAGCTTTCTTT. Its translation: CATSRGGTGMNTEAFF.

The V gene is TRBV2, the J gene TRBJ2-7; possible D gene TRBD1, 6 bases. The CDR3 runs 12 residues. The germline V gene has CDR1 SNHLY and CDR2 FYNNEI. V lost 7 bases and J lost 5, with 12 bases in between. The CDR3: CASKGNRDEQYF. The CDR3 DNA sequence: TGTGCCAGCAAAGGGAACAGGGACGAGCAGTACTTC.

Note on this clone: At the DNA level, this CDR3 is encoded by other sequences in the same sample as well. The rearrangement uses TRBV28 and TRBJ1-2; D uncertain. The germline CDR1 and CDR2 sequences are MDHEN and SYDVKM. CDR3 size: 12 residues. The V gene lost 1 base and the J gene lost 4 bases, with 4 bases spanning the gap. For the CDR3, the DNA is TGTGCCAGCAGTTTATCCGGCTATGGCTACACCTTC. Translated, it gives CASSLSGYGYTF.

The genes are TRBV10-2 and TRBJ1-2; 7 nucleotides align to TRBD1. The CDR3 extends over 13 amino acids. The junction had 5 bases not matched to a gene; V was cut back by 2 bases and J by 8 bases. Germline lookup yields CDR1 WSHSY and CDR2 SAAADI. CDR3 bases: TGCGCCAGCAGTGAGGTCCAGGGGGAGGGCTACACCTTC. Residues: CASSEVQGEGYTF.

This chain uses TRBV6-5 with TRBJ2-2; D might be TRBD1 (5 bases). V lost 3 bases and J lost 2, with 10 bases in between. Germline V lookup: CDR1 MNHEY, CDR2 SVGAGI. The CDR3 sequence is 15 residues long. The CDR3 here is CASSYTTENTGELFF. DNA of the CDR3: TGTGCCAGCAGTTATACGACAGAAAACACCGGGGAGCTGTTTTTT.

This CDR3 reads CAISDLDRGHEQYF. The CDR3 DNA sequence: TGTGCCATCAGTGATTTGGACAGGGGGCACGAGCAGTACTTC. This rearrangement joins TRBV10-3 to TRBJ2-7; TRBD1 agrees at 11 bases. From germline, CDR1 is ENHRY and CDR2 SYGVKD. The CDR3 has 14 amino acids. J was trimmed by 5 bases and V by 3 bases; bases with no gene match: 3.

The rearrangement joins TRBV6-6 to TRBJ2-1; maybe TRBD2 (5 bases). Trimming removed 7 bases from V and 8 bases from J, with 15 bases in between. This CDR3 is built from 13 residues. Germline V gene data show CDR1 as MNHNY and CDR2 as SVGAGI (reference sequence). The CDR3 loop reads CASTPPRGYEQFF. The CDR3 DNA follows: TGTGCCAGCACTCCCCCCCGGGGATATGAGCAGTTCTTC.

The count of this clone is one. This chain connects TRBV28 to TRBJ2-7, with a tentative D call TRBD1 (5 bases). The CDR3 is 13 residues long. CDR1 is MDHEN and CDR2 is SYDVKM in the germline V gene. V dropped 10 bases and J dropped 3 bases, with 16 bases sitting between them. CDR3: CATTLGANYEQYF. The CDR3 DNA follows: TGTGCCACAACCCTTGGGGCTAACTACGAGCAGTACTTC.

The chain joins TRBV7-8 to TRBJ1-5; the match to TRBD1 covers 7 bases. From germline, CDR1 is SGHVS and CDR2 FQNEAQ. The CDR3 runs to 14 residues. The V segment lost 7 bases and the J segment 5 bases; nucleotides outside the gene matches: 8. CDR3 in DNA: TGTGCCAGCAAAATAGGGGGCGGGGATCAGCCCCAGCATTTT. This translates into CASKIGGGDQPQHF.

This clone has just a few counts. Other nucleotide sequences in the sample specify the same CDR3. This chain connects TRBV19 to TRBJ1-1, with TRBD1 as a possible D gene (5 bases). Trimming removed 5 bases at V and 0 bases at J, with 13 bases between. The CDR3 is 15 amino acids. CDR1 LNHDA and CDR2 SQIVND come from the germline V gene (reference sequence). The CDR3 is CASSSRTGVNTEAFF. For the CDR3, the DNA is TGTGCCAGTAGTTCCCGGACGGGGGTGAACACTGAAGCTTTCTTT.